These 27 T cell receptor beta chains share one sample of origin, sequenced in a study of response to subunit inactivated influenza vaccine. TCRdb re-analysed the RT-PCR reads in MiXCR, keeping a single row per CDR3 protein. This sample has a few hundred thousand distinct CDR3 sequences, with about 7.2% found just once. The sequences come from PBMCs from blood, collected less than 30 months after vaccination. Receptors originate from a man aged 45 to 70 who received an inactivated influenza vaccine.

Ten or more counts support this clonotype. This chain links TRBV30 with TRBJ1-5; D gene uncertain. The CDR3 extends over 13 amino acids. Trimming took 4 bases from V and 0 from J, leaving 7 bases between them. From germline, CDR1 is GTSNPN and CDR2 SVGIG (reference sequence). The CDR3: CAWNRYSNQPQHF. For the CDR3, the DNA is TGTGCCTGGAACCGGTATAGCAATCAGCCCCAGCATTTT.

The sample holds a few counts of this clonotype. The rearrangement uses TRBV12-3 or TRBV12-4 and TRBJ2-2; D gene unclear. CDR3 size: 14 residues. The ends were cut back, 1 base at V and 6 bases at J, with 9 bases in the middle. Here the CDR3 reads CASSLEVGAGELFF. The CDR3 DNA reads as TGTGCCAGCAGTTTAGAGGTGGGCGCCGGGGAGCTGTTTTTT.

This chain uses TRBV7-2 with TRBJ2-1; tentatively, D is TRBD1 or TRBD2 (5 bases each). The germline V gene has CDR1 SGHTA and CDR2 FQGNSA. The germline V and J ends were trimmed by 6 bases and 5 bases, with 20 bases remaining between them. This CDR3 is 16 amino acids long. The CDR3 nucleotides are TGTGCCAGCAGTCCCACCCTGACTACGGGGCACAATGAGCAGTTCTTC. Protein: CASSPTLTTGHNEQFF.

This clonotype was found many times. The V gene is TRBV7-9, the J gene TRBJ1-1; D is undetermined. Germline V CDR1 and CDR2: SEHNR, FQNEAQ (reference sequence). Between the trimmed V and J ends, which lost 2 bases and 0 bases, there was a span of 19 bases. This CDR3 has 18 residues. The CDR3 loop reads CASSLRRVNQLMNTEAFF. CDR3 nucleotides: TGTGCCAGCAGCTTACGAAGGGTAAACCAACTAATGAACACTGAAGCTTTCTTT.

This clonotype was seen many times. The CDR3 region is CASSLAYGTAYGYTF. The CDR3 bases are TGTGCCAGCAGCTTGGCCTACGGGACAGCCTATGGCTACACCTTC. The chain couples TRBV5-5 to TRBJ1-2, with TRBD1 matching 7 bases. The CDR3 has 15 residues. Germline V lookup: CDR1 SGHKS, CDR2 YYEKEE (reference sequence). V trimming: 0 bases; J trimming: 4 bases; junction bases outside the gene matches: 6.

In its sample, this clonotype was seen many times. The CDR3 nucleotides read TGTGCCAGCAGCCCCTTGGGGAGCTCCTACGAGCAGTACTTC. It is translated as CASSPLGSSYEQYF. V is TRBV7-3 and J is TRBJ2-7; D may be TRBD2 (5 bases). Germline CDR1 and CDR2: SGHTA and FQGTGA. V was shortened by 5 bases and J by 0 bases, with 11 bases between the two germline ends. The CDR3 covers 14 residues.

J is TRBJ2-7 and V is TRBV10-3; 7 nucleotides align to TRBD1. CDR3 size: 17 residues. Losses at the gene ends were 6 bases for V and 2 bases for J; bases not matched to a gene: 16. Germline CDR1 is ENHRY and CDR2 is SYGVKD. CDR3 loop: CAIRRIQPGQTPYEQYF. CDR3 nucleotides: TGTGCCATCAGAAGGATACAACCGGGACAGACCCCCTACGAGCAGTACTTC.

This clonotype has just a few counts. This chain links TRBV19 with TRBJ1-5; a weak D match, TRBD1 (6 bases). V lost 7 bases and J lost 1, with 14 bases in between. Germline loops: CDR1 LNHDA, CDR2 SQIVND (reference sequence). The CDR3 is 15 residues long. This CDR3 reads CASTPQGESNQPQHF. CDR3 coding DNA: TGTGCCAGTACCCCACAGGGTGAGAGCAATCAGCCCCAGCATTTT.

This clonotype counts as medium-sized. A read error may be the cause here, since a much bigger clone is one base away. The DNA for the CDR3 is TGTGCCTGCAGTTTCGGGCCTGTCGGCGGGAGGATACCCTACAATGAGCAGTTCTTC. Translation gives CACSFGPVGGRIPYNEQFF. The rearrangement links TRBV12-3 or TRBV12-4 to TRBJ2-1; 8 nucleotides match TRBD2. The CDR3 is 19 amino acids.

V gene TRBV7-3 combines with J gene TRBJ2-4; 7 bases fit TRBD2. This CDR3 contains 13 residues. The junction had 4 bases not matched to a gene; V was cut back by 3 bases and J by 8 bases. Germline values: CDR1 SGHTA, CDR2 FQGTGA. CDR3 in DNA: TGTGCCAGCAGCTTTGGGGGAGGGGACATTCAGTACTTC. It translates to CASSFGGGDIQYF.

This clonotype was picked up a small number of times. The chain has TRBV20-1 and TRBJ1-1; perhaps TRBD1 as D (5 bases). The germline V and J ends were trimmed by 7 bases and 1 base, with 13 bases remaining between them. Germline CDR1 DFQATT, CDR2 SNEGSKA (reference sequence). The CDR3 spans 13 residues. CDR3: CSGSDGGNTEAFF. DNA of the CDR3: TGCAGTGGTTCGGACGGGGGGAACACTGAAGCTTTCTTT.

This clonotype turned up a few times. The chain employs TRBV20-1 and TRBJ2-3; D gene ambiguous. Trimming removed 6 bases from V and 1 base from J, with 11 bases in between. The CDR3 totals 13 residues. Germline V lookup: CDR1 DFQATT, CDR2 SNEGSKA (reference sequence). This CDR3 reads CSARMAGTDTQYF. The CDR3 DNA reads TGCAGTGCAAGAATGGCAGGCACAGATACGCAGTATTTT.

This clonotype has ten or more counts. V gene TRBV29-1 combines with J gene TRBJ1-1; TRBD1 aligns across 10 bases. The trim removed 7 bases at V and 3 bases at J, leaving 2 bases unmatched. CDR1 is SQVTM, CDR2 ANQGSEA, per germline. The CDR3 extends over 12 amino acids. The CDR3 region has the DNA TGCAGCGCCGGGACAGGGGACACTGAAGCTTTCTTT. It specifies CSAGTGDTEAFF. The full variable domain, rest sourced from reference TRBV29-1 and TRBJ1-1, is SAVISQKPSRDICQRGTSLTIQCQVDSQVTMMFWYRQQPGQSLTLIATANQGSEATYESGFVIDKFPISRPNLTFSTLTVSNMSPEDSSIYLCSAGTGDTEAFFGQGTRLTVV.

This clonotype was recorded a few times. The rearrangement joins TRBV7-9 to TRBJ2-7, with TRBD2 matching over 11 bases. The V gene end was trimmed by 8 bases and the J gene end by 1 base; junction bases not matched to a gene: 4. Germline V gives CDR1 SEHNR, CDR2 FQNEAQ (reference sequence). The CDR3 length is 14 residues. The CDR3 sequence is CASLGTSGSYEQYF. The DNA for the CDR3 is TGTGCCAGCCTAGGGACTAGCGGATCCTACGAGCAGTACTTC.

J is TRBJ1-2 and V is TRBV12-3 or TRBV12-4; 8 bases line up with TRBD1. V shed 5 bases and J 5 bases; nucleotides not matched to a gene: 4. This CDR3 is 13 amino acids long. The CDR3, as DNA: TGTGCCAGCAGTCGACAGGGGTCGTATGGCTACACCTTC. The encoded protein is CASSRQGSYGYTF.

The chain uses TRBV25-1 and TRBJ2-5; D is ambiguous. This CDR3 comprises 15 residues. V lost 3 bases to trimming and J lost 3 bases, with 14 bases between them. CDR1 and CDR2 from the germline V gene are MGHDK and SYGVNS. The CDR3 here is CASSEGGQTKETQYF. In DNA form, the CDR3 reads TGTGCCAGCAGTGAGGGTGGGCAAACTAAAGAGACCCAGTACTTC.

V and J are TRBV10-3 and TRBJ2-1; D gene ambiguous. This CDR3 spans 12 amino acids. Germline loops: CDR1 ENHRY, CDR2 SYGVKD. Trimming took off 6 bases at V and 8 bases at J, with 11 bases between the two ends. The CDR3 sequence is CAISELRDEQFF. The DNA of the CDR3 is TGTGCCATCAGCGAACTCAGAGATGAGCAGTTCTTC.

This clonotype was seen many times. The gene calls are TRBV9 and TRBJ2-2; no clear D gene. This CDR3 comprises 12 residues. Trimming left V 0 bases short and J 5 bases short, with 2 bases between. Germline lookup yields CDR1 SGDLS and CDR2 YYNGEE. CDR3 sequence: CASSVVTGELFF. The CDR3 nucleotides read TGTGCCAGCAGCGTAGTTACCGGGGAGCTGTTTTTT.

This clonotype turned up a few times. CDR3 protein: CASSFDVGRDAADTQYF. The CDR3 bases are TGTGCCAGCAGTTTCGATGTCGGGCGGGACGCGGCAGATACGCAGTATTTT. The chain carries TRBV12-3 or TRBV12-4 and TRBJ2-3; D might be TRBD2 (6 bases). The CDR3 extends over 17 amino acids. The V end was cut by 3 bases, the J end by 4 bases, with 20 bases between.

Only a few counts were recorded for this clonotype. The chain joins TRBV5-1 to TRBJ2-3; 9 bases are a match to TRBD2. In germline, CDR1 is SGHRS, CDR2 YFSETQ. V was clipped by 0 bases and J by 7 bases; unmatched bases: 9. The length of the CDR3 is 16 residues. Written as DNA, the CDR3 is TGCGCCAGCAGCTTGGCGTCTAGCGGGATATCATATACGCAGTATTTT. Translated, it gives CASSLASSGISYTQYF.

This clonotype was detected many times. This rearrangement joins TRBV10-3 to TRBJ2-3; D unclear. Germline CDR1 is ENHRY and CDR2 is SYGVKD. V was shortened by 5 bases and J by 3 bases, with 6 bases between the two germline ends. There are 12 residues in the CDR3. This CDR3 reads CAISLQTDTQYF. The CDR3 DNA reads TGTGCCATCAGTCTCCAGACAGATACGCAGTATTTT.

Concerning this clonotype itself: A much larger clone sits a single nucleotide away, making a read error possible. The V call is TRBV20-1, the J call TRBJ1-1, with 10 nucleotides matching TRBD1. The CDR3 contains 14 residues. The germline V gene encodes CDR1 DFQATT and CDR2 SNEGSKA (reference sequence). In DNA form, the CDR3 reads TGCAGTCCTAGGGACAGGGGTTATGGCACTGAAGCTTTCTTT. Its protein is CSPRDRGYGTEAFF.

This clonotype was counted between two and nine times. The chain recombines TRBV30 with TRBJ1-2; D is perhaps TRBD1 (5 bases). The germline V and J ends were trimmed by 0 bases and 3 bases, with 14 bases remaining between them. CDR1 is GTSNPN, CDR2 SVGIG, per germline (reference sequence). CDR3 size: 15 residues. CDR3 sequence: CAWSVQLRGDYGYTF. DNA for the CDR3: TGTGCCTGGAGTGTACAACTCCGGGGCGACTATGGCTACACCTTC.

The chain has TRBV7-2 and TRBJ2-2; maybe TRBD1 (5 bases). The CDR3 spans 15 residues. Trimming shortened V by 3 bases and J by 5 bases, and 13 bases separated the two germline ends. Per germline, CDR1 SGHTA and CDR2 FQGNSA. CDR3 in amino acids: CASSLIGARTGELFF. The CDR3 DNA sequence: TGTGCCAGCAGCTTGATAGGGGCCAGGACCGGGGAGCTGTTTTTT.

This clonotype was seen only a few times. This rearrangement joins TRBV27 to TRBJ2-3; 7 nucleotides align to TRBD2. Per the germline V gene, CDR1 is MNHEY and CDR2 is SMNVEV (reference sequence). J was trimmed by 8 bases and V by 6 bases; bases with no gene match: 5. CDR3 size: 12 residues. The CDR3 here is CASSERGGTQYF. CDR3 bases: TGTGCCAGCAGCGAGCGGGGTGGTACGCAGTATTTT.

The rearrangement uses TRBV18 and TRBJ2-2; D may match TRBD1 or TRBD2 (5 bases each). Germline-derived CDR1 and CDR2 are KGHSH and LQKENI. The CDR3 consists of 15 residues. Trimming cost V 6 bases and J 3 bases, with 14 bases left between them. The CDR3 spells CASSSSGGYTGELFF. Written as DNA, the CDR3 is TGTGCCAGCTCGTCAAGTGGGGGTTACACCGGGGAGCTGTTTTTT. The full variable domain, completed using reference TRBV18 and TRBJ2-2, is NAGVMQNPRHLVRRRGQEARLRCSPMKGHSHVYWYRQLPEEGLKFMVYLQKENIIDESGMPKERFSAEFPKEGPSILRIQQVVRGDSAAYFCASSSSGGYTGELFFGEGSRLTVL.

This clonotype was observed a few times. The CDR3 reads CASSLFLGQVGYGYTF. The DNA of the CDR3 is TGTGCCAGCAGCTTGTTTTTGGGTCAGGTTGGCTATGGCTACACCTTC. The J gene is TRBJ1-2, the V gene TRBV5-5; D is uncertain. The germline V and J ends were trimmed by 1 base and 4 bases, with 17 bases remaining between them. The CDR3 length is 16 residues. CDR1 SGHKS and CDR2 YYEKEE come from the germline V gene (reference sequence). The variable domain in full, with the rest retrieved from reference TRBV5-5 and TRBJ1-2, is DAGVTQSPTHLIKTRGQQVTLRCSPISGHKSVSWYQQVLGQGPQFIFQYYEKEERGRGNFPDRFSARQFPNYSSELNVNALLLGDSALYLCASSLFLGQVGYGYTFGSGTRLTVV.